Presented here are 21 T cell receptor beta chains from one specimen sequenced in a study of OX40 agonist ivuxolimab in advanced cancers. Libraries were prepared by immunoSEQ multiplex PCR; TCRdb keeps only in-frame clonotypes and omits some of them. There are some 60,000 clones in the sample; approximately 86% occur only once, and 3.9% lies in the top ten. Sequenced material: CD4+ or CD8+ T cells sorted from blood, taken in a trial of the OX40 agonist ivuxolimab. Receptor source: an adult with an advanced solid tumor such as melanoma, head and neck, liver or kidney cancer.

The gene calls are TRBV7-2 and TRBJ2-1, with D possibly being TRBD2 (6 bases). Per the germline V gene, CDR1 is SGHTA and CDR2 is FQGNSA. The CDR3 runs to 16 residues. Deletions cut 0 bases from V and 0 bases from J, with 9 bases between. The CDR3 coding sequence is TGTGCCAGCAGCTTAGCGTGGGACTCCTCCTACAATGAGCAGTTCTTC. It is translated as CASSLAWDSSYNEQFF.

V and J are TRBV6-5 and TRBJ1-1; TRBD1 is a possible D gene (5 bases). CDR3 size: 15 residues. Germline lookup yields CDR1 MNHEY and CDR2 SVGAGI. Trimming pared 6 bases from V and 4 bases from J, leaving 18 bases between. Here the CDR3 reads CASSFSFEGRTEAFF. CDR3 DNA sequence: TGTGCCAGCAGCTTCTCCTTTGAGGGGCGCACTGAAGCTTTCTTT.

The chain carries TRBV6-5 and TRBJ1-4; the D is unclear. Per germline, CDR1 MNHEY and CDR2 SVGAGI. V was trimmed by 4 bases and J by 5 bases, leaving 8 bases between them. The CDR3 has 13 residues. The CDR3 loop reads CASSWGLNEKLFF. DNA of the CDR3: TGTGCCAGCAGTTGGGGTCTCAATGAAAAACTGTTTTTT.

The chain combines TRBV7-2 with TRBJ2-3, with D perhaps TRBD2 (6 bases). The CDR3 contains 17 residues. V lost 0 bases to trimming and J lost 2 bases, with 15 bases between them. The germline V gene encodes CDR1 SGHTA and CDR2 FQGNSA. CDR3 in amino acids: CASSLASGGGSTDTQYF. DNA of the CDR3: TGTGCCAGCAGCTTAGCATCCGGTGGGGGGTCCACAGATACGCAGTATTTT.

The chain recombines TRBV5-6 with TRBJ1-6; tentative D call: TRBD1 (6 bases). Germline V gene sequence: CDR1 SGHDT, CDR2 YYEEEE. The germline V and J ends were trimmed by 4 bases and 10 bases, with 12 bases remaining between them. This CDR3 contains 13 residues. The CDR3 nucleotides read TGTGCCAGCAGCCTGGGACAAAACTCACCCCTCCACTTT. Encoded protein: CASSLGQNSPLHF.

The chain recombines TRBV6-1 with TRBJ1-2; weak D call: TRBD1 (6 bases). Germline assignment: CDR1 MNHNS and CDR2 SASEGT. V was pared by 5 bases and J by 6 bases, with 13 bases between. The CDR3 covers 13 residues. The CDR3 reads CASSTRGGDGYTF. For the CDR3, the DNA is TGTGCCAGCAGTACCAGAGGGGGTGATGGCTACACCTTC.

Points on this clone: Compared with germline, one end of the junction differs, possibly owing to a read error. The CDR3 DNA reads TGTGCCAGCAGCCTAGCTCGTGGTGGTACGGGATCCTATAATTCACCCCTCCACTTT. Amino acid sequence: CASSLARGGTGSYNSPLHF. V is TRBV7-2 and J is TRBJ1-6; no clear D. This CDR3 is 19 amino acids long. The germline gives CDR1 SGHTA, CDR2 FQGNSA.

The sample holds a few counts of this clone. The gene calls are TRBV18 and TRBJ2-7; D is possibly TRBD2 (7 bases). The germline gives CDR1 KGHSH, CDR2 LQKENI. There are 14 residues in the CDR3. With 6 bases removed from V and 3 bases from J, the gap between germline ends came to 15 bases. The CDR3 loop reads CASSTQGGGYEQYF. The CDR3 DNA is TGTGCCAGCTCCACACAGGGAGGGGGCTACGAGCAGTACTTC. Complete variable domain (other parts from reference TRBV18 and TRBJ2-7): NAGVMQNPRHLVRRRGQEARLRCSPMKGHSHVYWYRQLPEEGLKFMVYLQKENIIDESGMPKERFSAEFPKEGPSILRIQQVVRGDSAAYFCASSTQGGGYEQYFGPGTRLTVT.

This chain joins TRBV29-1 and TRBJ1-2; the D is unclear. V lost 4 bases, J lost 4 bases, and 7 bases lay in between. The CDR3 is 11 residues long. CDR1 and CDR2 from the germline V gene are SQVTM and ANQGSEA. As DNA, the CDR3 is TGCAGCGTTGGAGACACCTATGGCTACACCTTC. Amino acids: CSVGDTYGYTF.

The CDR3 sequence: CASSKEIGELFF. Written as DNA, the CDR3 is TGTGCCAGCAGCAAAGAGATCGGGGAGCTGTTTTTT. This rearrangement joins TRBV21-1 to TRBJ2-2. TRBV21-1 is shown as a pseudogene. This CDR3 contains 12 residues.

The CDR3 coding sequence is TGTGCCAGCACAGCGGGGGAAGTTGGGGAAAAACTGTTTTTT. Translation gives CASTAGEVGEKLFF. The chain combines TRBV7-9 with TRBJ1-4, with a weak D call TRBD1 (5 bases). Germline lookup yields CDR1 SEHNR and CDR2 FQNEAQ (reference sequence). The CDR3 extends over 14 amino acids. The ends were cut back, 7 bases at V and 8 bases at J, with 17 bases in the middle.

The chain uses TRBV7-9 and TRBJ2-7; D uncertain. Germline lookup yields CDR1 SEHNR and CDR2 FQNEAQ (reference sequence). The CDR3 is 13 residues long. Trimming removed 1 base from V and 6 bases from J, with 10 bases in between. In DNA, the CDR3 is TGTGCCAGCAGCTTAGAAGGCCTAGGCGAGCAGTACTTC. Amino acids: CASSLEGLGEQYF.

The sample holds a few counts of this clone. The chain couples TRBV11-1 to TRBJ2-5; TRBD2 aligns across 7 bases. V shed 5 bases, J shed 5 bases, and the junction held 8 bases outside the gene matches. CDR3 length: 14 residues. Germline V gene lookup returns CDR1 SGHAT and CDR2 FQDESV (reference sequence). DNA for the CDR3: TGTGCCAGCAGCCCTCTCGGGGGGTACGAGACCCAGTACTTC. Translation gives CASSPLGGYETQYF.

V is TRBV25-1 and J is TRBJ1-4; weak D call: TRBD1 (5 bases). The length of the CDR3 is 15 residues. Germline CDR1 MGHDK, CDR2 SYGVNS. V shed 1 base and J shed 10 bases, with 16 bases lying between them. The CDR3 nucleotides are TGTGCCAGCAGTGAATTTCGCAGGGAGAACGGAAAACTGTTTTTT. It encodes CASSEFRRENGKLFF.

This clone was seen only a few times. This chain connects TRBV7-2 to TRBJ1-4; 9 bases align to TRBD1. The junction had 1 base not matched to a gene; V was cut back by 3 bases and J by 8 bases. CDR3 length: 13 amino acids. Germline V CDR1 and CDR2: SGHTA, FQGNSA. CDR3 nucleotides: TGTGCCAGCAGCTTTGGGACAGGGGAAAAACTGTTTTTT. Amino acid sequence: CASSFGTGEKLFF.

In DNA form, the CDR3 reads TGTGCCAGCAGTGAATATCAAGGGAGCGGGTCCTACGAGCAGTACTTC. Amino acid sequence: CASSEYQGSGSYEQYF. The gene calls are TRBV25-1 and TRBJ2-7; D may be TRBD2 (6 bases). The germline gives CDR1 MGHDK, CDR2 SYGVNS. Between the trimmed V and J ends, which lost 0 bases and 1 base, there was a span of 13 bases. The CDR3 consists of 16 residues.

The V and J genes are TRBV18 and TRBJ2-1; possible D gene TRBD2, 5 bases. CDR1 KGHSH and CDR2 LQKENI come from the germline V gene. The V end lost 2 bases, the J end lost 6 bases, and 14 bases lay between the germline ends. The CDR3 has 15 residues. CDR3 sequence: CASSPGGSAVNEQFF. CDR3 DNA: TGTGCCAGCTCACCAGGAGGCTCCGCCGTCAATGAGCAGTTCTTC.

The chain is built from TRBV27 and TRBJ1-5; unclear D gene. Trimming stripped 7 bases from V and 2 bases from J, with 15 bases between. The CDR3 is made up of 15 amino acids. Germline CDR1 is MNHEY and CDR2 is SMNVEV (reference sequence). CDR3 in DNA: TGTGCCAGCAACGGAGGGAGCCTCGGCAATCAGCCCCAGCATTTT. Protein: CASNGGSLGNQPQHF.

This clone occurred a few times. V usage is TRBV10-3 and J usage is TRBJ2-2, with 8 nucleotides matching TRBD2. Losses at the gene ends were 5 bases for V and 0 bases for J; bases not matched to a gene: 2. This CDR3 contains 15 residues. Germline assignment: CDR1 ENHRY and CDR2 SYGVKD. CDR3 in amino acids: CAISLTSANTGELFF. The CDR3 DNA follows: TGTGCCATCAGTCTGACTAGCGCGAACACCGGGGAGCTGTTTTTT.

This sequence joins TRBV18 and TRBJ1-4; the D gene is possibly TRBD1 (6 bases). The CDR3 has 15 residues. The V gene's germline CDR1 is KGHSH and CDR2 LQKENI. V lost 2 bases to trimming and J lost 1 base, with 8 bases between them. The CDR3 region has the DNA TGTGCCAGCTCACCAACACAGGGAACTAATGAAAAACTGTTTTTT. Translating gives CASSPTQGTNEKLFF.

The chain combines TRBV11-1 with TRBJ1-3; no reliable D call. Trimming left V 2 bases short and J 0 bases short, with 8 bases between. The germline V gene encodes CDR1 SGHAT and CDR2 FQDESV (reference sequence). This CDR3 has 15 residues. CDR3 nucleotides: TGTGCCAGCAGCTTATCGGGGAACTCTGGAAACACCATATATTTT. It codes for CASSLSGNSGNTIYF.